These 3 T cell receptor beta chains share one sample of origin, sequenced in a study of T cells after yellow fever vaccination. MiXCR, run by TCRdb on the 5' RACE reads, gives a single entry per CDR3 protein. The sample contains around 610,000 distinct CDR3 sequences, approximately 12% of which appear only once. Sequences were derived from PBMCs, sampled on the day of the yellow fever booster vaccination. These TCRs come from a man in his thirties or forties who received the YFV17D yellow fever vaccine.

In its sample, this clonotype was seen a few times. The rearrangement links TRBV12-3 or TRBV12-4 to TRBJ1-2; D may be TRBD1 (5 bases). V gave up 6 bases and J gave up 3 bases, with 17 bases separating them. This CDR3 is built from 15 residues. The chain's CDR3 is CASSRSGGTDYGYTF. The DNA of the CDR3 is TGTGCCAGCAGCCGGTCGGGGGGTACGGACTATGGCTACACCTTC.

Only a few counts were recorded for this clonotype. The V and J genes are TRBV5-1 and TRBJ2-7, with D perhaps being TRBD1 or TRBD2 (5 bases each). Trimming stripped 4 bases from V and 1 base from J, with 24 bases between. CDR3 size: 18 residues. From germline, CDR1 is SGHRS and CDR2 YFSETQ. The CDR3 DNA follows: TGCGCCAGCAGCCCGGGACGCGGACGACGGGCCCGATCCTACGAGCAGTACTTC. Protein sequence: CASSPGRGRRARSYEQYF.

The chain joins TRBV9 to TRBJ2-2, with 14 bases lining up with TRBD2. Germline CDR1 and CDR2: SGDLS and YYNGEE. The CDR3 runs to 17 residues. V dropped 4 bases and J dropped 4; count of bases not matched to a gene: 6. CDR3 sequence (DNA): TGTGCCAGCAGCTCTGGACTAGCGGGAGGTGGCACCGGGGAGCTGTTTTTT. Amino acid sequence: CASSSGLAGGGTGELFF.